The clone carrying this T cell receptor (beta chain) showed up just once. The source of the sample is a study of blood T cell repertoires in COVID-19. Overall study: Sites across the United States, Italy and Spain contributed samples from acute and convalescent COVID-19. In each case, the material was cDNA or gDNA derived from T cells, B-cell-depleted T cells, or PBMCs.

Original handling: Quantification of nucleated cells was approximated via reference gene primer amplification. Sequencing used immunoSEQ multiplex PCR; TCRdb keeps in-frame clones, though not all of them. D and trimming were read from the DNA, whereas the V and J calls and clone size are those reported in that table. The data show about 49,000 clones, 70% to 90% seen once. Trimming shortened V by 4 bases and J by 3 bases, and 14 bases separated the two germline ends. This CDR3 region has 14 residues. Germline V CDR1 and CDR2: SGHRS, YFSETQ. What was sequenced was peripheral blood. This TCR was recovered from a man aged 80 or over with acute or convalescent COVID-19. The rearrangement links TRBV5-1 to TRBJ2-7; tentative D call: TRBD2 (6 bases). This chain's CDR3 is CASSVGSGLYEQYF. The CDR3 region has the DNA TGCGCCAGCAGCGTGGGTAGCGGACTCTACGAGCAGTACTTC.